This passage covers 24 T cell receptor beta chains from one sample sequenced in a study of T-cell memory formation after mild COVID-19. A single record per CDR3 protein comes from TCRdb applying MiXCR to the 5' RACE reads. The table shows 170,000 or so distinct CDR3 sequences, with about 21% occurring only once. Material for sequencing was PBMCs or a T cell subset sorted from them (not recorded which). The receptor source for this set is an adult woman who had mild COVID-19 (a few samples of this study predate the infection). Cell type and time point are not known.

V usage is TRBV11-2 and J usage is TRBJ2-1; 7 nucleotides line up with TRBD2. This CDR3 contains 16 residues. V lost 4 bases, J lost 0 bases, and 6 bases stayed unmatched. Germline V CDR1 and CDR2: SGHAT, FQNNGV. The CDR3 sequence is CASSSLGGSSYNEQFF. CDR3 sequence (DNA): TGTGCCAGCAGCTCCCTTGGCGGGAGCTCCTACAATGAGCAGTTCTTC.

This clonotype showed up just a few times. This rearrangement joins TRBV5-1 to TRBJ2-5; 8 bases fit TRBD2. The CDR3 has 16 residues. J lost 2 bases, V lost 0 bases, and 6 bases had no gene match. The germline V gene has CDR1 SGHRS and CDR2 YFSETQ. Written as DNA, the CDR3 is TGCGCCAGCAGCTTGGGGGTAGCGGGATTACAAGAGACCCAGTACTTC. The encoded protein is CASSLGVAGLQETQYF. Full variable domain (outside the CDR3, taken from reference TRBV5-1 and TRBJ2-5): KAGVTQTPRYLIKTRGQQVTLSCSPISGHRSVSWYQQTPGQGLQFLFEYFSETQRNKGNFPGRFSGRQFSNSRSEMNVSTLELGDSALYLCASSLGVAGLQETQYFGPGTRLLVL.

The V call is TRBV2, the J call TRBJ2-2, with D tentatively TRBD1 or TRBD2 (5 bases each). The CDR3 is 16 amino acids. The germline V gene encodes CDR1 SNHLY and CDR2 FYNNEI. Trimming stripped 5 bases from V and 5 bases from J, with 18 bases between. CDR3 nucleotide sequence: TGTGCCAGCAGTCCCTTCGAGGGGCGGCGGACCGGGGAGCTGTTTTTT. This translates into CASSPFEGRRTGELFF. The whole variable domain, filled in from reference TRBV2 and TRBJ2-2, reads EPEVTQTPSHQVTQMGQEVILRCVPISNHLYFYWYRQILGQKVEFLVSFYNNEISEKSEIFDDQFSVERPDGSNFTLKIRSTKLEDSAMYFCASSPFEGRRTGELFFGEGSRLTVL.

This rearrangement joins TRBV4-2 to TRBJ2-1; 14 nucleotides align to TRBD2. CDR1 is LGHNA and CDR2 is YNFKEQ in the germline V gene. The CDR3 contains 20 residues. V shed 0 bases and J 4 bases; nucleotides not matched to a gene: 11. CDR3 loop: CASSQDWPFGTSGGYNEQFF. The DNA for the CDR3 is TGTGCCAGCAGCCAAGATTGGCCGTTTGGGACTAGCGGGGGTTACAATGAGCAGTTCTTC.

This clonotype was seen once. CDR3 nucleotide sequence: TGTGCCACCAGTGGCGTGGACAGCAACTATGGCTACACCTTC. Its protein is CATSGVDSNYGYTF. The chain joins TRBV24-1 to TRBJ1-2; D perhaps matches TRBD1 (6 bases). The germline gives CDR1 KGHDR, CDR2 SFDVKD. The CDR3 spans 14 residues. The V end lost 5 bases, the J end lost 2 bases, and 11 bases lay between the germline ends.

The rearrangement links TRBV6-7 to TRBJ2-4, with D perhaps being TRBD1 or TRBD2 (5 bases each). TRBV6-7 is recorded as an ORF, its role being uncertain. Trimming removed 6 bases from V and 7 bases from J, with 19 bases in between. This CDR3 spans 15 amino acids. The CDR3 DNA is TGTGCCAGCAGCTTCCGGGACGGGCATAGGAACATTCAGTACTTC. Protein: CASSFRDGHRNIQYF.

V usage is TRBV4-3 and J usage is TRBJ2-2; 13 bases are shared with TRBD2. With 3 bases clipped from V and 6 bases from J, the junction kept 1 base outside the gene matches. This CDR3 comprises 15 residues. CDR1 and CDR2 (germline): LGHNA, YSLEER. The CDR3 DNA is TGCGCCAGCAGCCACGGACTAGCGGGAGCCGGGGAGCTGTTTTTT. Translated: CASSHGLAGAGELFF.

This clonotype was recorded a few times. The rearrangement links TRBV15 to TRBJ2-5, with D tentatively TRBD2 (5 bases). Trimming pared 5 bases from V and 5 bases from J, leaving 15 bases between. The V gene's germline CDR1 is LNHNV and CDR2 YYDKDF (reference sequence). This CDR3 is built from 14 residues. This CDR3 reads CATSGTRRQETQYF. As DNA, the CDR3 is TGTGCCACCAGCGGAACCCGGAGGCAGGAGACCCAGTACTTC.

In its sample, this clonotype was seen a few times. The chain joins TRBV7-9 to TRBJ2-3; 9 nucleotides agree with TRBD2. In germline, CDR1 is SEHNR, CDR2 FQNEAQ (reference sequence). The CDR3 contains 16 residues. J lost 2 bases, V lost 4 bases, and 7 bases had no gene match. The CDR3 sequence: CASSSQREAVTDTQYF. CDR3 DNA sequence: TGTGCCAGCAGCTCCCAGCGGGAGGCCGTCACAGATACGCAGTATTTT.

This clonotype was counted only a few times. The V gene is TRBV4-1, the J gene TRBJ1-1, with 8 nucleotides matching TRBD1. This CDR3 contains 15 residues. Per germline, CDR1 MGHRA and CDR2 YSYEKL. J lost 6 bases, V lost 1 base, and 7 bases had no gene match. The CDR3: CASSQVPGTGSEAFF. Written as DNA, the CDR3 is TGCGCCAGCAGCCAAGTCCCCGGGACAGGATCTGAAGCTTTCTTT.

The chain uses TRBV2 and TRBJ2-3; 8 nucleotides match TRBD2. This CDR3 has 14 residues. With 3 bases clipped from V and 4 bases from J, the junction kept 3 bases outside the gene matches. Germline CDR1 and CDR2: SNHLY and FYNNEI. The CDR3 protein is CASSDAGGADTQYF. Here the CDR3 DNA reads TGTGCCAGCAGTGATGCGGGGGGAGCAGATACGCAGTATTTT.

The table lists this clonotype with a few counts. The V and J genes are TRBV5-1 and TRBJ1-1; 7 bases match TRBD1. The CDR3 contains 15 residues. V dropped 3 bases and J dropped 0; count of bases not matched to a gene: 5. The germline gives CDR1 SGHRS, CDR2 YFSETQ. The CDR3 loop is CASSSKQGMNTEAFF. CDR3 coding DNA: TGCGCCAGCAGCTCAAAACAGGGGATGAACACTGAAGCTTTCTTT.

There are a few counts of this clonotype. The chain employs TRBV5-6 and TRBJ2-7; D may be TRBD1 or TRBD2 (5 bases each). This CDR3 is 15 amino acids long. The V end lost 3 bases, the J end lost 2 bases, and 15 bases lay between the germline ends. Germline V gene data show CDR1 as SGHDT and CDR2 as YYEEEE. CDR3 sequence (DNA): TGTGCCAGCAGCTCGACCGGGACGGCGACCTACGAGCAGTACTTC. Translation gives CASSSTGTATYEQYF.

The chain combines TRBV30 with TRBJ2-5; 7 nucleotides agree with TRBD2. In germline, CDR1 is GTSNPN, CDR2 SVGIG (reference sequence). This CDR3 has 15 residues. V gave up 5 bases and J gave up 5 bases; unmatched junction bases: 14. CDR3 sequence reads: CAWALLATGGETQYF. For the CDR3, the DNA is TGTGCCTGGGCCCTCCTAGCCACCGGGGGGGAGACCCAGTACTTC.

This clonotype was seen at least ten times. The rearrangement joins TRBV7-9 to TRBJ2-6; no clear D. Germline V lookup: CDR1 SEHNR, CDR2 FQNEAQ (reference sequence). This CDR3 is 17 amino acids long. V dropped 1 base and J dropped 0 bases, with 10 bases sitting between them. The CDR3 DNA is TGTGCCAGCAGCTTAGATGTCGGTCACTCTGGGGCCAACGTCCTGACTTTC. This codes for CASSLDVGHSGANVLTF.

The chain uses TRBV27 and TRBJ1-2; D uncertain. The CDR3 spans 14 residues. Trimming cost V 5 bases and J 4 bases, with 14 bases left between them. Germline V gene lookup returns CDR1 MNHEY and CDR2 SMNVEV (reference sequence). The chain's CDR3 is CASSVGPGIYGYTF. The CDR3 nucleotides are TGTGCCAGCAGTGTAGGACCGGGAATCTATGGCTACACCTTC.

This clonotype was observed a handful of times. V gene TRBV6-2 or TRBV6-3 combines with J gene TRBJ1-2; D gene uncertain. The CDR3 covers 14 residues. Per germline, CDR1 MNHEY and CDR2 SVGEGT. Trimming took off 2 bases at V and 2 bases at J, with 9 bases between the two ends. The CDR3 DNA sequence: TGTGCCAGCAGTTACGTTACAGTAAACTATGGCTACACCTTC. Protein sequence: CASSYVTVNYGYTF.

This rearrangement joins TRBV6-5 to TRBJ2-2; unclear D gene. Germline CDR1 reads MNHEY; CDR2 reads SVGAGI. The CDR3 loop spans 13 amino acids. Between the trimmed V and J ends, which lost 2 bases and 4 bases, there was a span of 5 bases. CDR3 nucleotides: TGTGCCAGCAGTTACGGTTCCACCGGGGAGCTGTTTTTT. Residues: CASSYGSTGELFF.

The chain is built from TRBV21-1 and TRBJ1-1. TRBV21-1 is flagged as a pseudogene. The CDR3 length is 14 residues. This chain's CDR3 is CASRKRFGETEAFF. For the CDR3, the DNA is TGTGCCAGCAGGAAAAGGTTCGGGGAAACTGAAGCTTTCTTT.

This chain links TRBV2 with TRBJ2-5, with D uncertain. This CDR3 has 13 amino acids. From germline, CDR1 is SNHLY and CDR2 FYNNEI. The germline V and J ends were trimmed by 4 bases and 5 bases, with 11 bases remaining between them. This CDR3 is CASSVAISETQYF. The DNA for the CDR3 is TGTGCCAGCAGTGTCGCCATTTCCGAGACCCAGTACTTC.

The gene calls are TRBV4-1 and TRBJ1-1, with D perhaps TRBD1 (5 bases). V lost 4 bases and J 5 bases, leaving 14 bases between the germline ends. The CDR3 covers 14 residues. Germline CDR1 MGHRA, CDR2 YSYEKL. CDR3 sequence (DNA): TGCGCCAGCAGCCGCCAGGGCACGATGACTGAAGCTTTCTTT. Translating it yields CASSRQGTMTEAFF.

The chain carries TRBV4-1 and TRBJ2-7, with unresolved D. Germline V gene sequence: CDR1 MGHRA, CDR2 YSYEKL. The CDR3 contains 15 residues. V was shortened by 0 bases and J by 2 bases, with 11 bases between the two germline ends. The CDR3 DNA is TGCGCCAGCAGCCAAGATTCCCAGGTAACCTACGAGCAGTACTTC. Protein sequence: CASSQDSQVTYEQYF.

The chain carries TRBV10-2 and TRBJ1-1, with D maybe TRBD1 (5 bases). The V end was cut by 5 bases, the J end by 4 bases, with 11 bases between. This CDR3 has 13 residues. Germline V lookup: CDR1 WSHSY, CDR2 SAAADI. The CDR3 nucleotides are TGCGCCAGCAGTACCCAGGGTGCCACTGAAGCTTTCTTT. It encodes CASSTQGATEAFF.

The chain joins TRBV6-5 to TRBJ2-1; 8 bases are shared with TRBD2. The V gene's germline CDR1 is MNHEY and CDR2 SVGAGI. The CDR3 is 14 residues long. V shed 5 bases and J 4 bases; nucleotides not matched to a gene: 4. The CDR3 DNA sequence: TGTGCCAGCAGTCCGGGACTAGAGTACAATGAGCAGTTCTTC. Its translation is CASSPGLEYNEQFF.